The subject of this entry is one T cell receptor beta chain. Antigen unknown. This sample includes further DNA sequences coding for the same CDR3. Germline CDR1 and CDR2: SGHTA and FQGNSA. The length of the CDR3 is 13 residues. V was pared by 1 base and J by 6 bases, with 6 bases between. The protocol was immunoSEQ multiplex PCR, while the TCRdb copy is restricted to in-frame clones and leaves out a portion. The data hold around 690,000 clones, with roughly 87% observed a single time. The sample is drawn from a study of shared clonotypes between healthy human individuals. Study conclusions and caveats: Clonotypes shared by all four donors outscored non-shared clonotypes in generation probability.

The TCR comes from a man aged 18-30 years in good health. Some clones in this sample may be carry-over from other donors' samples. The sample was memory CD8+ T cells from PBMCs. Subset indicated: CD45RO+ cells pooled with CCR7-negative TemRA cells. The chain is built from TRBV7-2 and TRBJ2-2; D remains unclear. The CDR3 here is CASSLVGAGELFF. DNA for the CDR3: TGTGCCAGCAGCTTAGTTGGGGCCGGGGAGCTGTTTTTT.